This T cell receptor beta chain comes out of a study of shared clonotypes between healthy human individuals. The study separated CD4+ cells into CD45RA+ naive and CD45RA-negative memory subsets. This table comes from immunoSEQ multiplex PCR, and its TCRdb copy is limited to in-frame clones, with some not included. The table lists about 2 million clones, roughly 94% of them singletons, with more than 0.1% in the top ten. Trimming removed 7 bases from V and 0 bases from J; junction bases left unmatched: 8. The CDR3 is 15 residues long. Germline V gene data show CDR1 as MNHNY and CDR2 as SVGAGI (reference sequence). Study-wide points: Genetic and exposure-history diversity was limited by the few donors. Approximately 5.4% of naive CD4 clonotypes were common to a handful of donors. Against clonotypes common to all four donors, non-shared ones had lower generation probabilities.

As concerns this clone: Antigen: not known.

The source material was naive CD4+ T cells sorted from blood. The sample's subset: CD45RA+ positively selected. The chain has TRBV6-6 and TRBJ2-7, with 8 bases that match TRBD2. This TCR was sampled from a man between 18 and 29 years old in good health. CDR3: CASIPFGGDSYEQYF. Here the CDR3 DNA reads TGTGCCAGCATCCCTTTCGGGGGGGACTCCTACGAGCAGTACTTC.